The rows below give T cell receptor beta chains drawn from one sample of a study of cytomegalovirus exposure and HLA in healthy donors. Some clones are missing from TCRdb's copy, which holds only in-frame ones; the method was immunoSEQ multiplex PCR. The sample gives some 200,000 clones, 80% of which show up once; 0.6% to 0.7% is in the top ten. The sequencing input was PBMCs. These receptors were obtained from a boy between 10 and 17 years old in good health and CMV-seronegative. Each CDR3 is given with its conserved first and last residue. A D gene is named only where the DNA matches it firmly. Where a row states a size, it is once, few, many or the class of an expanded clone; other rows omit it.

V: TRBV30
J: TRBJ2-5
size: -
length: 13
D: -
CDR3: CAWSVVVGETQYF
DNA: TGTGCCTGGAGTGTAGTCGTCGGGGAGACCCAGTACTTC

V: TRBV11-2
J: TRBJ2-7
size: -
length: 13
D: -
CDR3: CASSLTRSYEQYF
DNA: TGTGCCAGCAGCCTGACTAGATCCTACGAGCAGTACTTC

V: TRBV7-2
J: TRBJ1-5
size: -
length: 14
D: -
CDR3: CASSWKGGNQPQHF
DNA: TGTGCCAGCAGCTGGAAGGGCGGGAATCAGCCCCAGCATTTT

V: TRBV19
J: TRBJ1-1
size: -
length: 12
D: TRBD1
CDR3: CATGTGGPEAFF
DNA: TGTGCCACCGGGACAGGGGGGCCTGAAGCTTTCTTT

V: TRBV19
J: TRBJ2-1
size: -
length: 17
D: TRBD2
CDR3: CASSTGLAGVPYNEQFF
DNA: TGTGCCAGTAGTACAGGACTAGCGGGAGTCCCCTACAATGAGCAGTTCTTC

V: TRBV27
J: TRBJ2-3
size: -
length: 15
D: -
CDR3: CASIARDRSTDTQYF
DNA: TGTGCCAGCATTGCCCGAGACAGGAGCACAGATACGCAGTATTTT

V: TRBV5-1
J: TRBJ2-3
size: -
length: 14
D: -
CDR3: CASSLEQGRNTQYF
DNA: TGCGCCAGCAGCTTGGAACAGGGTCGGAATACGCAGTATTTT

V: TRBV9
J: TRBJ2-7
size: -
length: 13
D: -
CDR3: CASSYKQGGEQYF
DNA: TGTGCCAGCAGCTACAAACAGGGCGGCGAGCAGTACTTC

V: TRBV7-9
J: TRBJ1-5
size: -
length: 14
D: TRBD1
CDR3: CASSSTGLRQPQHF
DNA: TGTGCCAGCAGCTCGACAGGGCTTAGGCAGCCCCAGCATTTT

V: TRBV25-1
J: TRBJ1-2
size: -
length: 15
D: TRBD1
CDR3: CASRLRTGRGYGYTF
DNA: TGTGCCAGCAGGCTGCGGACAGGCCGGGGCTATGGCTACACCTTC

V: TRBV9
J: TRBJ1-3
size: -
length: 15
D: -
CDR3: CASSAEPEAGNTIYF
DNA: TGTGCCAGCAGCGCGGAGCCAGAGGCCGGAAACACCATATATTTT

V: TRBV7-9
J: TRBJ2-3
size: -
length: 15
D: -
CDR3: CASSLLRQGADTQYF
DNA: TGTGCCAGCAGCTTGTTACGCCAGGGCGCAGATACGCAGTATTTT

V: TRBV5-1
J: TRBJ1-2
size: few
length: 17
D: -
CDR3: CASSVARSTPSRNGYTF
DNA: TGCGCCAGCAGCGTCGCACGTAGTACCCCAAGTCGAAATGGCTACACCTTC

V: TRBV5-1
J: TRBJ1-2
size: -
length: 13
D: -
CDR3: CASSLAEDYGYTF
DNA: TGCGCCAGCAGCTTGGCCGAGGACTATGGCTACACCTTC

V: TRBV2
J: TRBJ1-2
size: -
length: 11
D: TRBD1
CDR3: CASTGEYGYTF
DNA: TGTGCCAGTACAGGGGAATATGGCTACACCTTC

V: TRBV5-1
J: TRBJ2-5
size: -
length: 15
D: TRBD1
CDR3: CASSLAGTAGETQYF
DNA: TGCGCCAGCAGCTTGGCCGGGACAGCAGGCGAGACCCAGTACTTC

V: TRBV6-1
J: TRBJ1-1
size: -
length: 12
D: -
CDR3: CASSETGTEAFF
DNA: TGTGCCAGCAGTGAGACTGGGACTGAAGCTTTCTTT

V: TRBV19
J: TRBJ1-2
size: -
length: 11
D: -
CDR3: CASSMANSWTF
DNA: TGTGCCAGTAGTATGGCCAATTCGTGGACCTTC

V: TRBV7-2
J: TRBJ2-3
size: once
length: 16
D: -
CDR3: CASSLVSRPSTDTQYF
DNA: TGTGCCAGCAGCTTAGTCTCGCGGCCTAGCACAGATACGCAGTATTTT

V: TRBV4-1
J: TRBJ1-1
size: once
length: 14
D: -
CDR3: CASSQVGEWTEAFF
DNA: TGCGCCAGCAGCCAGGTAGGGGAATGGACTGAAGCTTTCTTT

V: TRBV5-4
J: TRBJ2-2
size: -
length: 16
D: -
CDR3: CASSFIQGTLTGELFF
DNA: TGTGCCAGCAGCTTTATACAGGGCACCCTCACCGGGGAGCTGTTTTTT

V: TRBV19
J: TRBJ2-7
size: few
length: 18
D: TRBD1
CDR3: CASSITPLRQGVSFEQYF
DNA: TGTGCCAGTAGTATAACCCCCTTGAGACAGGGAGTATCCTTCGAGCAGTACTTC

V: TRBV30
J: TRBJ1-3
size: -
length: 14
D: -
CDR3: CAWSVGTTGNTIYF
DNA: TGTGCCTGGAGTGTCGGGACAACTGGAAACACCATATATTTT

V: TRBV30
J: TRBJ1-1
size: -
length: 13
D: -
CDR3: CAWSVAMNTEAFF
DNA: TGTGCCTGGAGTGTAGCTATGAACACTGAAGCTTTCTTT

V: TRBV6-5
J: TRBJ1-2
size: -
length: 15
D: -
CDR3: CASKREGRPSKGYTF
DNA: TGTGCCAGCAAACGTGAGGGGAGGCCAAGTAAAGGCTACACCTTC

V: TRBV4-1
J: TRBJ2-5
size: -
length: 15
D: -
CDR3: CASSHLQAIQETQYF
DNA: TGCGCCAGCAGCCACCTACAGGCGATTCAAGAGACCCAGTACTTC

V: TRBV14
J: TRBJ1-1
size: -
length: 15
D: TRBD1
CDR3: CASSSLGQGDTEAFF
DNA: TGTGCCAGCAGCTCACTGGGACAGGGAGACACTGAAGCTTTCTTT

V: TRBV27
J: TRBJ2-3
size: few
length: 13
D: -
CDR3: CASGPRETDTQYF
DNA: TGTGCCAGCGGGCCCCGAGAGACAGATACGCAGTATTTT

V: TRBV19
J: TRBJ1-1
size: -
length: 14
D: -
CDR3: CASSIFGSNTEAFF
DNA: TGTGCCAGTAGTATATTCGGGTCCAACACTGAAGCTTTCTTT